These 12 T cell receptor beta chains share one sample of origin, sequenced in a study of blood T cell repertoires in COVID-19 (dated by TCRdb to between 2020 and 2021). Library construction relied on the immunoSEQ multiplex PCR assay. TCRdb provides this immuneACCESS table in a form limited to in-frame rearrangements. Some clones are lacking; in checked studies, under half of them reflect an unresolved V gene, and why the rest are absent is not known. The sample table holds roughly 88,000 clones, of which over 75% were seen once. About 15% of the sample rests with the top ten. The sequencing sample was made of peripheral blood. The source is a woman older than 75 with active or convalescent COVID-19.

The V gene is TRBV15, the J gene TRBJ1-1; D gene ambiguous. CDR3 size: 12 residues. V lost 1 base, J lost 4 bases, and 4 bases lay in between. Germline values: CDR1 LNHNV, CDR2 YYDKDF (reference sequence). CDR3 nucleotides: TGTGCCACCAGCAGAGCCCGCACTGAAGCTTTCTTT. Its protein product is CATSRARTEAFF.

The chain combines TRBV7-9 with TRBJ2-7; 10 nucleotides align to TRBD2. The germline V gene encodes CDR1 SEHNR and CDR2 FQNEAQ (reference sequence). With 6 bases clipped from V and 3 bases from J, the junction kept 2 bases outside the gene matches. CDR3 length equals 13 residues. The CDR3 spells CASSSGRIYEQYF. In nucleotides, the CDR3 is TGTGCCAGCAGTAGCGGGAGGATCTACGAGCAGTACTTC.

The chain uses TRBV10-2 and TRBJ1-1; D might be TRBD1 (6 bases). V lost 8 bases and J 0 bases, leaving 13 bases between the germline ends. Germline V gives CDR1 WSHSY, CDR2 SAAADI. There are 14 residues in the CDR3. The CDR3 spells CASLQGTVNTEAFF. The DNA of the CDR3 is TGCGCCAGCCTTCAGGGGACGGTGAACACTGAAGCTTTCTTT.

The V and J genes are TRBV7-2 and TRBJ1-5, with TRBD1 as a possible D gene (6 bases). Germline V lookup: CDR1 SGHTA, CDR2 FQGNSA. This CDR3 is built from 15 residues. Trimming pared 5 bases from V and 1 base from J, leaving 12 bases between. The CDR3 loop is CASSMTGQSNQPQHF. The CDR3 DNA reads TGTGCCAGCAGCATGACAGGCCAAAGCAATCAGCCCCAGCATTTT. Together with reference TRBV7-2 and TRBJ1-5, the CDR3 gives the full variable domain: GAGVSQSPSNKVTEKGKDVELRCDPISGHTALYWYRQSLGQGLEFLIYFQGNSAPDKSGLPSDRFSAERTGGSVSTLTIQRTQQEDSAVYLCASSMTGQSNQPQHFGDGTRLSIL.

This clone was counted between two and nine times. The chain is built from TRBV7-3 and TRBJ2-5; 7 bases fit TRBD2. V shed 3 bases and J 7 bases; nucleotides not matched to a gene: 2. Germline CDR1 reads SGHTA; CDR2 reads FQGTGA. This CDR3 comprises 12 residues. The CDR3 protein is CASSFLAGTQYF. CDR3 nucleotides: TGTGCCAGCAGCTTTTTAGCGGGGACCCAGTACTTC.

This clone was picked up a small number of times. V usage is TRBV7-3 and J usage is TRBJ1-1, with a possible D match to TRBD1 (6 bases). The length of the CDR3 is 13 residues. Germline loops: CDR1 SGHTA, CDR2 FQGTGA. V lost 3 bases, J lost 4 bases, and 9 bases lay in between. DNA of the CDR3: TGTGCCAGCAGCTTCGACAGGTCCACTGAAGCTTTCTTT. This sequence encodes CASSFDRSTEAFF.

The chain joins TRBV18 to TRBJ2-2; D gene uncertain. CDR3 length equals 15 residues. Per germline, CDR1 KGHSH and CDR2 LQKENI. V lost 2 bases, J lost 3 bases, and 10 bases lay in between. The CDR3 region has the DNA TGTGCCAGCTCACCATCTACGCTGCACACCGGGGAGCTGTTTTTT. It specifies CASSPSTLHTGELFF. Supplemented by reference TRBV18 and TRBJ2-2, the full variable domain reads NAGVMQNPRHLVRRRGQEARLRCSPMKGHSHVYWYRQLPEEGLKFMVYLQKENIIDESGMPKERFSAEFPKEGPSILRIQQVVRGDSAAYFCASSPSTLHTGELFFGEGSRLTVL.

This chain uses TRBV25-1 with TRBJ2-7; TRBD1 matches at 8 bases. After removal of 4 bases from V and 2 bases from J, the junction contained 4 bases not matched to a gene. In germline, CDR1 is MGHDK, CDR2 SYGVNS. The CDR3 spans 14 residues. CDR3 amino acids: CASSGTGTTYEQYF. Here the CDR3 DNA reads TGTGCCAGCAGTGGGACAGGGACCACCTACGAGCAGTACTTC.

This clone showed up just once. J is TRBJ2-7 and V is TRBV6-6, with D perhaps matching TRBD1 (6 bases). CDR1 and CDR2 from the germline V gene are MNHNY and SVGAGI (reference sequence). This CDR3 region has 16 residues. The V end was cut by 5 bases, the J end by 1 base, with 18 bases between. The CDR3 nucleotides are TGTGCCAGCAGTCGACTCCAGGGGACCGAATCCTACGAGCAGTACTTC. This gives the protein CASSRLQGTESYEQYF.

This clone occurred a few times. The chain couples TRBV28 to TRBJ1-5; D is possibly TRBD1 (5 bases). The length of the CDR3 is 15 residues. The V gene lost 2 bases and the J gene lost 4 bases, with 12 bases spanning the gap. Germline values: CDR1 MDHEN, CDR2 SYDVKM. CDR3 amino acids: CASSLGGEGNQPQHF. The CDR3 DNA reads TGTGCCAGCAGTTTAGGGGGGGAAGGGAATCAGCCCCAGCATTTT.

This sequence joins TRBV2 and TRBJ1-1; D remains ambiguous. With 4 bases removed from V and 5 bases from J, the gap between germline ends came to 14 bases. Germline assignment: CDR1 SNHLY and CDR2 FYNNEI. This CDR3 has 14 amino acids. CDR3 DNA sequence: TGTGCCAGCAGTGTTGAGGGCGGGAGGACTGAAGCTTTCTTT. It encodes CASSVEGGRTEAFF.

This clone was counted only a few times. The chain recombines TRBV29-1 with TRBJ1-2, with D possibly TRBD1 on 5 matching bases. Trimming took off 4 bases at V and 6 bases at J, with 9 bases between the two ends. The germline CDR1 and CDR2 sequences are SQVTM and ANQGSEA. This CDR3 contains 11 residues. The CDR3, as DNA: TGCAGCGTTGGACGGGGGAATGGCTACACCTTC. It translates to CSVGRGNGYTF.